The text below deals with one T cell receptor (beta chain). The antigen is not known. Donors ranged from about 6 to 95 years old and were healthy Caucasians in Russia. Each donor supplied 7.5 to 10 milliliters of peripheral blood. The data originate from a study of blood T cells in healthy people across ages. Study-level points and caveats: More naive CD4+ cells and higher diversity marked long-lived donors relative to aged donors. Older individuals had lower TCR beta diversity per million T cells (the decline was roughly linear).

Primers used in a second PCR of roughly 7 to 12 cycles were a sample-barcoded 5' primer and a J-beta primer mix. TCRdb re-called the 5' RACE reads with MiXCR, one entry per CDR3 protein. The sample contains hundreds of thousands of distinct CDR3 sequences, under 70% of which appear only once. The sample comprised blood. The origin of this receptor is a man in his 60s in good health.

CDR3 region: CASSLTQGLGSGGDEKLFF. In DNA form, the CDR3 reads TGTGCCAGCAGTTTAACGCAGGGTCTTGGCTCTGGGGGGGATGAAAAACTGTTTTTT. The chain carries TRBV28 and TRBJ1-4, with a possible D match to TRBD1 (5 bases). The CDR3 length is 19 residues. Trimming shortened V by 2 bases and J by 6 bases, and 25 bases separated the two germline ends. Per germline, CDR1 MDHEN and CDR2 SYDVKM.